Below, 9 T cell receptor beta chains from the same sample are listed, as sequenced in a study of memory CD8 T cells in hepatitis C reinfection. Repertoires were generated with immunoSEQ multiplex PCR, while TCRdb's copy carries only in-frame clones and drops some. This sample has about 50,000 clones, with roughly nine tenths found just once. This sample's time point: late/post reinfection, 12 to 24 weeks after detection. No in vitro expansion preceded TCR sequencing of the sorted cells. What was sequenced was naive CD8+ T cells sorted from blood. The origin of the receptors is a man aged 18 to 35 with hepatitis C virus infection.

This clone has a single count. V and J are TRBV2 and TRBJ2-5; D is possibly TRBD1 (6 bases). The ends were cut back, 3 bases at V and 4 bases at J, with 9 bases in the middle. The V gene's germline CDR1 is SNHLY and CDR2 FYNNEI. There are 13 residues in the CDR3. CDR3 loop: CASSEYRAETQYF. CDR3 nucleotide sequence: TGTGCCAGCAGTGAGTACAGGGCAGAGACCCAGTACTTC. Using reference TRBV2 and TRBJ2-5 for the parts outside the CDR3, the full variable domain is EPEVTQTPSHQVTQMGQEVILRCVPISNHLYFYWYRQILGQKVEFLVSFYNNEISEKSEIFDDQFSVERPDGSNFTLKIRSTKLEDSAMYFCASSEYRAETQYFGPGTRLLVL.

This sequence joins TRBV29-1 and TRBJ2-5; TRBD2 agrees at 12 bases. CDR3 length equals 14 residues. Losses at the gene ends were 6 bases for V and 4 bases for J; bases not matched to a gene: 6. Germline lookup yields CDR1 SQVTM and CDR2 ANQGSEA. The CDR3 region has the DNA TGCAGCGTCGGACTAGCGGGGAAGGGAGAGACCCAGTACTTC. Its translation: CSVGLAGKGETQYF.

The CDR3 sequence is CASSPLSGRVYYEQYF. As DNA, the CDR3 is TGTGCCAGCAGCCCCTTAAGCGGGAGGGTTTACTACGAGCAGTACTTC. The chain is built from TRBV7-2 and TRBJ2-7; 10 bases map to TRBD2. Germline trimming cut 5 bases from V and 3 bases from J; bases unmatched to any gene: 10. The V gene's germline CDR1 is SGHTA and CDR2 FQGNSA. The CDR3 is 16 residues long.

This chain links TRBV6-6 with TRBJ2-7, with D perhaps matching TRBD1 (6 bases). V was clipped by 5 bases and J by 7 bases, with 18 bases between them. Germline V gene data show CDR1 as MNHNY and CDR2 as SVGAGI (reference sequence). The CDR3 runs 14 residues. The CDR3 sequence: CASSNPDRPREQYV. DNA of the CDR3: TGTGCCAGCAGTAACCCCGACAGGCCGCGAGAGCAGTACGTC.

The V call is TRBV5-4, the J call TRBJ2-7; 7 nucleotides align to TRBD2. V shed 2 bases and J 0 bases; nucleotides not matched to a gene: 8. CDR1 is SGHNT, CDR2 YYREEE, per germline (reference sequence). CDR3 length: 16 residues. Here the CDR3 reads CASSLTGGRGSYEQYV. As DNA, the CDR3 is TGTGCCAGCAGCTTAACGGGAGGTCGAGGCTCCTACGAGCAGTACGTC.

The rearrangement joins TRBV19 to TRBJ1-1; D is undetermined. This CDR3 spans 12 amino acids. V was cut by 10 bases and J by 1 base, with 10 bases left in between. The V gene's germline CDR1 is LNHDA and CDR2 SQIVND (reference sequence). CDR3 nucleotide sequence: TGTGCCACTGGAGACGGGAACACTGAAGCTTTCTTT. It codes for CATGDGNTEAFF. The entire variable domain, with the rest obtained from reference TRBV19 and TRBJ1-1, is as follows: DGGITQSPKYLFRKEGQNVTLSCEQNLNHDAMYWYRQDPGQGLRLIYYSQIVNDFQKGDIAEGYSVSREKKESFPLTVTSAQKNPTAFYLCATGDGNTEAFFGQGTRLTVV.

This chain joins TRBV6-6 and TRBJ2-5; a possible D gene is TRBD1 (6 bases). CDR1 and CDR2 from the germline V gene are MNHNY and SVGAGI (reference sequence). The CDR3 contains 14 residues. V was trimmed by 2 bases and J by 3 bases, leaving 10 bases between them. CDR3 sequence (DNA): TGTGCCAGCAGTTACGAGGGGGAGAAAGAGACCCAGTACTTC. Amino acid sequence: CASSYEGEKETQYF.

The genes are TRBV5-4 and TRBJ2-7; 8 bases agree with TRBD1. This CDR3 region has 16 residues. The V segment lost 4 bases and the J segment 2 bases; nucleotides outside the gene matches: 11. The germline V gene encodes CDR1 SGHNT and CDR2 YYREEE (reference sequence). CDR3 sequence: CASSALDREDAYEQYV. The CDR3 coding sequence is TGTGCCAGCAGCGCGTTGGACAGGGAAGACGCCTACGAGCAGTACGTC.

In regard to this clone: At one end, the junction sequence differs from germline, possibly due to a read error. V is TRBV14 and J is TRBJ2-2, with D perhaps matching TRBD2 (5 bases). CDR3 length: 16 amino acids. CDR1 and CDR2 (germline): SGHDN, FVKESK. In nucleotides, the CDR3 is TGTGCCAGCAGCCCCCTCTCTCCGGGGAACGCCGGGGAGCTGTTTTTT. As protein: CASSPLSPGNAGELFF.